The clone carrying this T cell receptor beta chain appeared a single time. What it recognizes is unknown. The sample belongs to a study of early T cells in non-severe SARS-CoV-2 infection. Overall study: From unsorted whole blood, bulk RNA was sequenced, and the chains remained unpaired. Findings of the study overall: VDJdb-based matching was biased toward anti-spike CD8 responses and missed private and CD4 specificities.

Unique molecular identifiers (one per individual cDNA molecule) were attached. TCRdb reprocessed the 5' RACE reads with MiXCR, giving one entry per CDR3 protein. Among tens of thousands of distinct CDR3 sequences, around 12% were seen once, and the ten largest hold around 15%. The CDR3 is 14 amino acids. Germline CDR1 and CDR2: LGHNA and YSLEER. Deletions cut 3 bases from V and 9 bases from J, with 17 bases between. This chain connects TRBV4-3 to TRBJ2-5; a weak D match, TRBD2 (6 bases). Sequencing was performed on whole blood, taken at baseline. The receptor comes from an adult who was a healthcare worker with PCR-confirmed SARS-CoV-2 infection or an uninfected control (not recorded which). The donor label of this sample is uncertain. CDR3 loop: CASSHPGTGKAQYF. The CDR3 DNA follows: TGCGCCAGCAGCCACCCCGGGACTGGGAAGGCCCAGTACTTC.